This T cell receptor beta chain comes out of a study of blood T cell repertoires in COVID-19. Trimming stripped 4 bases from V and 4 bases from J, with 17 bases between. The CDR3 totals 16 residues. Per germline, CDR1 SGHRS and CDR2 YFSETQ. Study processing details: Estimated nucleated cell counts came from reference gene primer amplification. Sequencing used immunoSEQ multiplex PCR; TCRdb keeps in-frame clones, though not all of them. The V and J calls and clone size are taken from that table; D and trimming were inferred from the DNA. This table has 150,000 to 170,000 clones, roughly 80% appearing once.

V usage is TRBV5-1 and J usage is TRBJ1-4; TRBD1 is a possible D gene (5 bases). The TCR comes from a man at least 80 years old with acute or convalescent COVID-19. Source material: peripheral blood. DNA of the CDR3: TGCGCCAGCAGCCCGTTAAGGCAGGGACTTAATGAAAAACTGTTTTTT. It encodes CASSPLRQGLNEKLFF.